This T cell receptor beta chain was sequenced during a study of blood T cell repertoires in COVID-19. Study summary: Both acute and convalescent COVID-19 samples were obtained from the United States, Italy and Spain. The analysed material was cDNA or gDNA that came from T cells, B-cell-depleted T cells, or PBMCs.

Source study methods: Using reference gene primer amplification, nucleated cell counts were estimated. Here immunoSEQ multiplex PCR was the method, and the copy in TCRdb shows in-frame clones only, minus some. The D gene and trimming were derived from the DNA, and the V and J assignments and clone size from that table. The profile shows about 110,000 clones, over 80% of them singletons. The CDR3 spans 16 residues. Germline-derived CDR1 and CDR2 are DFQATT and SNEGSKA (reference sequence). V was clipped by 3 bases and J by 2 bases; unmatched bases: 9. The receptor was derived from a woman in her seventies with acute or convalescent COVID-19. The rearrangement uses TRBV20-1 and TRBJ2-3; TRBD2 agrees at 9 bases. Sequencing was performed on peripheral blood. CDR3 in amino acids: CSASLSTSGLTDTQYF. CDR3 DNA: TGCAGTGCTAGTCTGTCGACTAGCGGCCTCACAGATACGCAGTATTTT.